This is a list of T cell receptor beta chains from one sample in a study of CD8 T cells in Susac syndrome. MiXCR, applied by TCRdb to the immunoSEQ multiplex PCR reads, yields one record per CDR3 protein. This table holds about 240,000 distinct CDR3 sequences, almost 97% found once. Material: CD4+ T cells from PBMCs. The receptors were gathered from a human donor with Susac syndrome. CDR3s include the opening cysteine and the closing phenylalanine or tryptophan. The order of the fields is V gene, J gene, CDR3 length, D gene, CDR3 protein. The D gene is left open where the match is weak.

>TRBV12-3/TRBV12-4|TRBJ2-7|14|.
CASSLGTDGYEQYF
>TRBV25-1|TRBJ1-1|15|.
CASSPYQDENTEAFF
>TRBV2|TRBJ2-3|16|.
CASSSASGRGADTQYF
>TRBV20-1|TRBJ2-7|12|.
CSARQGIYEQYF
>TRBV25-1|TRBJ1-3|12|.
CASSDEGVTIYF
>TRBV2|TRBJ2-1|11|TRBD2
CASSELAGQFF
>TRBV30|TRBJ1-4|14|.
CAWSERGAPGKLFF
>TRBV27|TRBJ1-2|13|.
CASSLQGYYGYTF
>TRBV10-3|TRBJ2-1|12|.
CAIKTSPNEQFF
>TRBV28|TRBJ1-4|14|.
CASTPGVSGHKLFF
>TRBV5-1|TRBJ2-1|17|TRBD2
CASSYYSSGRVANEQFF
>TRBV13|TRBJ2-3|17|TRBD1
CASSRSSGTGRQHTQYF
>TRBV9|TRBJ1-1|14|.
CASSVGPTNTEAFF
>TRBV30|TRBJ2-3|15|TRBD2
CAWSGLAVYTDTQYF
>TRBV5-1|TRBJ1-1|13|.
CASTLEVNTEAFF
>TRBV4-2|TRBJ2-5|14|.
CASSLRAGRETQYF
>TRBV7-2|TRBJ2-5|15|.
CASTLLGGQTGTQYF
>TRBV4-1|TRBJ2-5|15|TRBD1
CASSLDRGRKETQYF
>TRBV24-1|TRBJ2-1|11|.
CATSGDGEQFF
>TRBV30|TRBJ2-1|11|.
CAWSVLEVQFF
>TRBV7-9|TRBJ2-7|13|.
CASSLEVGYEQYF
>TRBV7-2|TRBJ1-5|13|.
CASSAWTNQPQHF
>TRBV15|TRBJ2-5|14|.
CATRHYPYQETQYF
>TRBV5-1|TRBJ2-7|14|TRBD1
CASSLGQGADEQYF
>TRBV19|TRBJ1-5|14|TRBD1
CASSSTGGSQPQHF
>TRBV15|TRBJ2-2|16|TRBD2
CATSRGGLARTGELFF
>TRBV12-3/TRBV12-4|TRBJ1-1|13|TRBD1
CASTGQGSTEAFF
>TRBV29-1|TRBJ1-1|12|.
CSAGRGYTEAFF
>TRBV18|TRBJ1-1|14|.
CASSPNALRTEAFF
>TRBV11-2|TRBJ1-2|13|.
CASTPRAGYGYTF
>TRBV12-3/TRBV12-4|TRBJ2-5|15|.
CASSLGPGIQETQYF
>TRBV3-1|TRBJ1-1|15|TRBD1
CASSPLGQGATEAFF
>TRBV6-1|TRBJ2-2|14|.
CASSIIGNTGELFF
>TRBV3-1|TRBJ2-5|16|TRBD1
CASEILGQGSTETQYF
>TRBV5-1|TRBJ2-3|18|.
CASSQAIWASSRTDTQYF
>TRBV5-1|TRBJ1-5|15|.
CASSLTGTSNQPQHF
>TRBV18|TRBJ1-1|15|.
CASSKDNLPNTEAFF
>TRBV30|TRBJ2-7|15|TRBD1
CAWSPDRGATYEQYF
>TRBV7-2|TRBJ2-7|15|TRBD2
CASSTASGNAYEQYF
>TRBV30|TRBJ2-5|14|.
CAWSDRMLRVTQYF
>TRBV24-1|TRBJ2-6|15|.
CATSGVRSGANVLTF
>TRBV30|TRBJ1-3|14|.
CAWSLGNSGNTIYF
>TRBV29-1|TRBJ2-4|14|TRBD1
CSVIHPGQGNIQYF
>TRBV9|TRBJ1-2|11|.
CASSPGNGYTF
>TRBV30|TRBJ1-2|12|.
CAWASRAYGYTF
>TRBV12-5|TRBJ2-2|15|TRBD1
CASGSGTVATGELFF
>TRBV20-1|TRBJ2-2|16|TRBD1
CSARTSGQGNTGELFF
>TRBV5-6|TRBJ1-2|14|TRBD1
CASSLGDRVRGYTF
>TRBV20-1|TRBJ2-7|16|TRBD1
CSARDPTGGKVYEQYF
>TRBV6-5|TRBJ2-7|15|.
CASSYSSGGSYEQYF
>TRBV29-1|TRBJ2-7|14|.
CSVDVGRKSYEQYF
>TRBV4-2|TRBJ1-5|15|.
CASSQEMLGDQPQHF